These T cell receptor beta chains were read from a single sample in a study of blood T cell repertoires in COVID-19. Assay used: immunoSEQ multiplex PCR; TCRdb lists only in-frame clones, some missing. The data contain approximately 150,000 clones, 82% of them singletons. Input material: peripheral blood. These receptors all come from a woman aged 70-85 years with acute or convalescent COVID-19. Each CDR3 is given with its conserved first and last residue. D genes are given only for firm matches. Not all rows give a size; the values are once, few, many and, for expanded clones, a class.

clone_size: -; v_call: TRBV7-9; d_call: TRBD2; j_call: TRBJ2-1; cdr3_aa: CASSFGLAHDEQFF; cdr3_nt: TGTGCCAGCAGCTTCGGACTAGCCCACGATGAGCAGTTCTTC
clone_size: -; v_call: TRBV5-4; d_call: -; j_call: TRBJ2-3; cdr3_aa: CASSLGQTDTQYF; cdr3_nt: TGTGCCAGCAGCTTGGGTCAGACAGATACGCAGTATTTT
clone_size: few; v_call: TRBV6-5; d_call: -; j_call: TRBJ2-2; cdr3_aa: CASNWAGRTGELFF; cdr3_nt: TGTGCCAGCAACTGGGCCGGCCGCACCGGGGAGCTGTTTTTT
clone_size: -; v_call: TRBV5-3; d_call: -; j_call: TRBJ2-1; cdr3_aa: CARSPRGERNEQFF; cdr3_nt: TGTGCCAGAAGCCCCCGTGGCGAGCGCAATGAGCAGTTCTTC
clone_size: -; v_call: TRBV19; d_call: TRBD1; j_call: TRBJ1-2; cdr3_aa: CASSMGQGDGYTF; cdr3_nt: TGTGCCAGTAGTATGGGACAGGGGGATGGCTACACCTTC
clone_size: -; v_call: TRBV4-3; d_call: -; j_call: TRBJ1-2; cdr3_aa: CASSQDRGSNYGYTF; cdr3_nt: TGCGCCAGCAGCCAAGATAGGGGCAGTAACTATGGCTACACCTTC
clone_size: once; v_call: TRBV5-1; d_call: -; j_call: TRBJ2-2; cdr3_aa: CASSFGGDRAGELFF; cdr3_nt: TGCGCCAGCAGCTTCGGCGGGGATAGGGCCGGGGAGCTGTTTTTT
clone_size: once; v_call: TRBV7-2; d_call: TRBD2; j_call: TRBJ2-7; cdr3_aa: CASSLVVTSGYEQYF; cdr3_nt: TGTGCCAGCAGCTTAGTGGTGACTAGCGGCTACGAGCAGTACTTC
clone_size: -; v_call: TRBV4-3; d_call: -; j_call: TRBJ2-1; cdr3_aa: CASSQDRLVFNEQFF; cdr3_nt: TGCGCCAGCAGCCAGGACCGACTAGTGTTCAATGAGCAGTTCTTC
clone_size: -; v_call: TRBV12-3/TRBV12-4; d_call: TRBD1; j_call: TRBJ1-6; cdr3_aa: CASRGQANSPLHF; cdr3_nt: TGTGCCAGCAGGGGACAGGCTAATTCACCCCTCCACTTT
clone_size: -; v_call: TRBV19; d_call: -; j_call: TRBJ1-6; cdr3_aa: CASSSLGSSYNSPLHF; cdr3_nt: TGTGCCAGTAGTAGTCTGGGGAGCTCCTATAATTCACCCCTCCACTTT
clone_size: once; v_call: TRBV11-2; d_call: TRBD2; j_call: TRBJ2-1; cdr3_aa: CASSLNYGEGLAGRYSYNEQFF; cdr3_nt: TGTGCCAGCAGTTTAAATTACGGGGAGGGACTAGCGGGGAGGTACTCCTACAATGAGCAGTTCTTC
clone_size: -; v_call: TRBV11-2; d_call: -; j_call: TRBJ2-3; cdr3_aa: CASSLGGGFGVGDTQYF; cdr3_nt: TGTGCCAGCAGCTTAGGGGGCGGATTTGGGGTAGGAGATACGCAGTATTTT
clone_size: -; v_call: TRBV11-3; d_call: TRBD2; j_call: TRBJ2-1; cdr3_aa: CASSFWGRANEQFF; cdr3_nt: TGTGCCAGCAGCTTTTGGGGGAGGGCCAATGAGCAGTTCTTC
clone_size: -; v_call: TRBV21-1; d_call: -; j_call: TRBJ1-4; cdr3_aa: CASLLVGRLASKLFF; cdr3_nt: TGTGCCAGCCTCCTTGTGGGGCGCTTAGCCTCAAAACTGTTTTTT
clone_size: -; v_call: TRBV7-9; d_call: -; j_call: TRBJ1-3; cdr3_aa: CASSWKQRDTSGNTIYF; cdr3_nt: TGTGCCAGCAGCTGGAAACAGAGGGACACTTCTGGAAACACCATATATTTT
clone_size: -; v_call: TRBV5-4; d_call: TRBD2; j_call: TRBJ2-2; cdr3_aa: CAQRAGLTGELFF; cdr3_nt: TGTGCCCAAAGAGCGGGGCTCACCGGGGAGCTGTTTTTT
clone_size: -; v_call: TRBV4-1; d_call: TRBD2; j_call: TRBJ2-1; cdr3_aa: CASSPPPGGHEQFF; cdr3_nt: TGCGCCAGCAGCCCTCCACCGGGAGGGCATGAGCAGTTCTTC
clone_size: -; v_call: TRBV5-1; d_call: TRBD1; j_call: TRBJ2-1; cdr3_aa: CASSYYGLEGQYNEQFF; cdr3_nt: TGCGCCAGCAGCTACTACGGGCTTGAGGGACAGTACAATGAGCAGTTCTTC
clone_size: -; v_call: TRBV7-9; d_call: -; j_call: TRBJ1-1; cdr3_aa: CASSLAGGSGTEAFF; cdr3_nt: TGTGCCAGCAGCTTAGCTGGGGGGTCCGGGACTGAAGCTTTCTTT
clone_size: -; v_call: TRBV28; d_call: TRBD1; j_call: TRBJ1-2; cdr3_aa: CASSTSGTGHGYTF; cdr3_nt: TGTGCCAGCAGTACCTCCGGGACAGGCCATGGCTACACCTTC
clone_size: -; v_call: TRBV28; d_call: TRBD2; j_call: TRBJ2-1; cdr3_aa: CASKSGNSYNEQFF; cdr3_nt: TGTGCCAGTAAAAGCGGGAATTCCTACAATGAGCAGTTCTTC
clone_size: -; v_call: TRBV19; d_call: -; j_call: TRBJ2-2; cdr3_aa: CASSTSTGELFF; cdr3_nt: TGTGCCAGTAGTACTAGCACCGGGGAGCTGTTTTTT